Below are 7 T cell receptor beta chains sequenced from a single sample in a study of CD8 T cells in Susac syndrome. An input of about 0.5 to 1 ug of RNA was subjected to reverse transcription using random hexamers. TCRdb called the immunoSEQ multiplex PCR reads again in MiXCR, with one record for every CDR3 protein. The sample carries a few hundred thousand distinct CDR3 sequences, approximately 85% recorded once. The specimen was CD8+ T cells from PBMCs. The receptor set was obtained from a human donor with multiple sclerosis.

This rearrangement joins TRBV28 to TRBJ2-6, with 11 nucleotides matching TRBD2. CDR1 and CDR2 (germline): MDHEN, SYDVKM. V lost 6 bases, J lost 0 bases, and 10 bases stayed unmatched. This CDR3 region has 19 residues. CDR3 DNA sequence: TGTGCCAGCAGCCTGACTAGCGGGATTACATTCTCTGGGGCCAACGTCCTGACTTTC. Protein sequence: CASSLTSGITFSGANVLTF. Drawing the rest from reference TRBV28 and TRBJ2-6, the complete variable domain is DVKVTQSSRYLVKRTGEKVFLECVQDMDHENMFWYRQDPGLGLRLIYFSYDVKMKEKGDIPEGYSVSREKKERFSLILESASTNQTSMYLCASSLTSGITFSGANVLTFGAGSRLTVL.

The chain uses TRBV7-9 and TRBJ2-1, with 8 bases fitting TRBD2. CDR3 length equals 13 residues. With V trimmed by 7 bases and J by 9 bases, 8 bases remained unmatched. In germline, CDR1 is SEHNR, CDR2 FQNEAQ (reference sequence). The CDR3 DNA is TGTGCCAGCAAGGAGCGGGAGTCTGGTGAGCAGTTCTTC. This codes for CASKERESGEQFF.

This rearrangement joins TRBV28 to TRBJ2-7; no clear D gene. V was clipped by 6 bases and J by 3 bases, with 12 bases between them. This CDR3 comprises 13 residues. Germline V gives CDR1 MDHEN, CDR2 SYDVKM. As DNA, the CDR3 is TGTGCCAGCAGACCCTCTTTCGACTACGAGCAGTACTTC. Its translation is CASRPSFDYEQYF.

Written as DNA, the CDR3 is TGTGCCAGCAGGCCAGAGCCCAGGGACTACCAAGAGACCCAGTACTTC. Translated, it gives CASRPEPRDYQETQYF. The chain links TRBV7-9 to TRBJ2-5; a weak D match, TRBD2 (6 bases). CDR3 length: 16 residues. The germline V gene has CDR1 SEHNR and CDR2 FQNEAQ (reference sequence). Deletions cut 6 bases from V and 0 bases from J, with 17 bases between.

The CDR3 here is CASGWTQANYGYTF. CDR3 DNA: TGTGCCAGCGGGTGGACACAAGCTAACTATGGCTACACCTTC. The chain combines TRBV27 with TRBJ1-2; D possibly corresponds to TRBD1 (5 bases). V shed 8 bases and J shed 0 bases, with 13 bases lying between them. Germline loops: CDR1 MNHEY, CDR2 SMNVEV (reference sequence). The CDR3 contains 14 residues.

The chain combines TRBV4-2 with TRBJ2-1; 9 positions agree with TRBD2. The junction had 4 bases not matched to a gene; V was cut back by 4 bases and J by 6 bases. The CDR3 has 14 residues. CDR1 LGHNA and CDR2 YNFKEQ come from the germline V gene. The CDR3 DNA is TGTGCCAGCAGCCTCAGGACTAGCGCCAATGAGCAGTTCTTC. It specifies CASSLRTSANEQFF.

V is TRBV5-1 and J is TRBJ2-7, with 8 bases that match TRBD2. Germline V gene sequence: CDR1 SGHRS, CDR2 YFSETQ. The CDR3 consists of 16 residues. V lost 0 bases and J lost 5; bases outside the gene matches: 10. The CDR3 DNA follows: TGCGCCAGCAGCTTGGCAGGACTAGCCCTCGATCACGAGCAGTACTTC. It encodes CASSLAGLALDHEQYF.